This T cell receptor beta chain derives from a study of metastatic and nonmetastatic thyroid tumors. This clone has more than one count but fewer than ten. The antigen remains unidentified. Original handling: Building a distant-metastasis classifier for papillary thyroid cancer drew on CDR3 differences across clinicopathological groups. TCRdb reanalyzed the PCR reads with MiXCR. The V and J calls shown here were made by TCRdb, not taken from the authors' results. Of tens of thousands of clones in the sample, around 28% are singletons; the top ten hold approximately 21%. No patient had received any treatment before thyroid surgery. Whole-study findings and limits: Compared with benign nodules, malignant thyroid tumors were reported to have significantly higher TCR beta diversity in both blood and tumor.

The CDR3 contains 14 residues. Germline lookup yields CDR1 LNHDA and CDR2 SQIVND (reference sequence). Trimming removed 7 bases from V and 6 bases from J, with 15 bases in between. The material sequenced was blood. The rearrangement links TRBV19 to TRBJ2-2; D tentatively fits TRBD1 or TRBD2 (6 bases each). The clonotype comes from a female donor with papillary thyroid cancer or a benign thyroid nodule (not recorded which). Some clones in this sample may be carry-over from other donors' samples. This chain's CDR3 is CASKNREESGELFF. The CDR3 DNA follows: TGTGCCAGTAAAAACAGGGAGGAATCCGGGGAGCTGTTTTTT.